This TCR beta chain was retrieved from a study of T-cell memory formation after mild COVID-19. Whole-study findings and limits: Clones shrinking from day 15 to 85 showed even CD4/CD8 mixes; later expanders tilted CD4+. SARS-CoV-2 specificity of second-wave clones peaking day 37 was unconfirmed.

MiXCR, applied by TCRdb to the 5' RACE reads, yields one record per CDR3 protein. Found here are some 65,000 distinct CDR3 sequences, over 15% of them singletons; the top ten hold 25% to 35%. Comment on this clonotype: Its cognate antigen is unknown.

CDR3 length equals 13 residues. Germline CDR1 SNHLY, CDR2 FYNNEI. V dropped 7 bases and J dropped 3 bases, with 13 bases sitting between them. V gene TRBV2 combines with J gene TRBJ2-7; D remains unclear. Material: PBMCs or a T cell subset sorted from them (not recorded which). This clonotype was obtained from an adult woman who had mild COVID-19 (a few samples of this study predate the infection). Cell type and time point are not known. CDR3 sequence (DNA): TGTGCCAGCAAACGGCAGCAAGTCTACGAGCAGTACTTC. The encoded protein is CASKRQQVYEQYF.